This T cell receptor beta chain was retrieved from a study of early T cells in non-severe SARS-CoV-2 infection. TCRdb fed the 5' RACE reads into MiXCR, producing one record per CDR3 protein. The table lists about 83,000 distinct CDR3 sequences, approximately 13% of them singletons. This clonotype originated in an adult who was a healthcare worker with PCR-confirmed SARS-CoV-2 infection or an uninfected control (not recorded which). The specimen sequenced was whole blood.

CDR3 bases: TGTGCCAGCAGCTTGGCCCCAGCGGGAGCTACAGATACGCAGTATTTT. Translating gives CASSLAPAGATDTQYF. The rearrangement joins TRBV5-5 to TRBJ2-3; the match to TRBD2 covers 8 bases. Germline V gives CDR1 SGHKS, CDR2 YYEKEE (reference sequence). Trimming took 0 bases from V and 3 from J; bases not matched to a gene: 6. This CDR3 comprises 16 residues.